This is a list of T cell receptor beta chains from one sample in a study of shared T cell receptors in the human thymus. Sequenced by immunoSEQ multiplex PCR; TCRdb stores in-frame clones only, minus some. The sample lists about 660,000 clones, 88% occurring once. In addition, the sample was reused for a study of human thymus T cells.

Material for sequencing was thymocytes. These receptors came from a boy younger than two with a congenital heart defect. Each CDR3 is given with its conserved first and last residue. The D gene is left open where the match is weak. Some rows mark clone size as missing; the rest say once, few, many or name a class of expanded clone.

TRBJ2-7 | TRBV11-2 | 16 | . | TRBD1 | CASSPLPGQGWYEQYF | TGTGCCAGCAGCCCTCTACCGGGACAGGGGTGGTACGAGCAGTACTTC
TRBJ2-5 | TRBV28 | 15 | . | TRBD2 | CASSEAGGRTETQYF | TGTGCCAGCAGTGAGGCGGGAGGGCGTACGGAGACCCAGTACTTC
TRBJ2-3 | TRBV9 | 16 | few | TRBD2 | CASSVDEREGPDTQYF | TGTGCCAGCAGCGTAGACGAGCGGGAGGGCCCAGATACGCAGTATTTT
TRBJ1-5 | TRBV4-1 | 16 | . | . | CASSPLAGKGNQPQHF | TGCGCCAGCAGCCCACTGGCGGGGAAGGGCAATCAGCCCCAGCATTTT
TRBJ2-1 | TRBV4-1 | 17 | . | TRBD2 | CASSQVPWREGFNEQFF | TGCGCCAGCAGCCAAGTCCCCTGGCGGGAGGGGTTCAATGAGCAGTTCTTC
TRBJ2-7 | TRBV7-2 | 16 | . | . | CASSSQEPGREVEQYF | TGTGCCAGCAGCTCCCAAGAACCCGGCAGGGAGGTTGAGCAGTACTTC
TRBJ2-7 | TRBV2 | 14 | . | . | CASGMGLLPYEQYF | TGTGCCAGCGGTATGGGACTCCTGCCCTACGAGCAGTACTTC
TRBJ2-1 | TRBV23-1 | 14 | . | . | CASSRPGNYNEQFF | TGCGCCAGCAGTCGACCCGGGAACTACAATGAGCAGTTCTTC
TRBJ2-5 | TRBV13 | 14 | . | . | CASSLSLHQETQYF | TGTGCCAGCAGCTTATCACTTCACCAAGAGACCCAGTACTTC
TRBJ2-1 | TRBV11-2 | 16 | . | . | CASSSPGTPGDNEQFF | TGTGCCAGCAGCTCCCCCGGGACTCCCGGTGACAATGAGCAGTTCTTC
TRBJ1-2 | TRBV11-2 | 16 | . | . | CASSPPWLRGKRGYTF | TGTGCCAGCAGCCCACCATGGCTGCGGGGGAAGAGGGGCTACACCTTC
TRBJ2-7 | TRBV19 | 14 | . | TRBD1 | CASSTGQGFPEQYF | TGTGCCAGTAGTACAGGACAGGGATTTCCCGAGCAGTACTTC
TRBJ1-5 | TRBV6-1 | 14 | . | TRBD1 | CASKTGSEDQPQHF | TGTGCCAGCAAGACAGGGAGTGAGGATCAGCCCCAGCATTTT
TRBJ2-7 | TRBV5-1 | 15 | . | TRBD2 | CASSLGGAGVFEQYF | TGCGCCAGCAGCTTGGGGGGAGCGGGGGTTTTTGAGCAGTACTTC
TRBJ2-7 | TRBV7-9 | 17 | . | TRBD2 | CASSPHQREGVRHEQYF | TGTGCCAGCAGCCCACATCAGCGGGAGGGAGTTCGCCACGAGCAGTACTTC
TRBJ1-2 | TRBV27 | 14 | . | . | CASSLGGRGYGYTF | TGTGCCAGCAGTTTAGGGGGCAGGGGCTATGGCTACACCTTC
TRBJ2-1 | TRBV5-4 | 16 | . | TRBD2 | CASSPLAGGPNNEQFF | TGTGCCAGCAGCCCCTTAGCGGGAGGGCCGAACAATGAGCAGTTCTTC